The clone carrying this TCR beta chain was detected many times. These data come from a study of T-cell reconstitution after alpha-beta-depleted transplantation in children. Trimming left V 1 base short and J 0 bases short, with 10 bases between. The CDR3 is made up of 15 amino acids. Unique molecular identifiers tagged the TCRbeta library. TCRdb processed the PCR reads anew with MiXCR; each CDR3 protein has one entry. The sample includes 150,000 to 200,000 distinct CDR3 sequences, over 5.5% of them seen just once. This clonotype was sampled from a human donor who donated a stem cell graft to a child with Wiskott-Aldrich syndrome. The chain couples TRBV12-3 or TRBV12-4 to TRBJ2-7, with D perhaps matching TRBD2 (6 bases). This specimen was PBMCs from the stem cell graft donor, taken from the stem cell graft. The chain's CDR3 is CASSLEAGYSYEQYF. CDR3 bases: TGTGCCAGCAGTTTAGAGGCGGGATACTCCTACGAGCAGTACTTC.